This T cell receptor (beta chain) comes out of a study of molecular identifiers for immune sequencing clone quantification. This clonotype was found many times. The use of previously described methods and listed TCR primers produced the bulk TCR libraries. TCRdb reprocessed the PCR reads with MiXCR, giving one entry per CDR3 protein. This sample carries about 320,000 distinct CDR3 sequences, 20% to 25% of them seen once, and the ten largest clones take approximately 0.8%. Naive CD8 T cells were FACS-sorted by CD8+CD4-CCR7+CD45RA+ markers. The germline gives CDR1 SQVTM, CDR2 ANQGSEA. The CDR3 has 12 residues.

The TCR comes from a human donor in good health. Some libraries in this study had Jurkat cell RNA spiked in. The sample was naive CD8+ T cells from blood, with Jurkat cell RNA spiked in. Indicated subset: FACS-sorted CD8+CD4-CCR7+CD45RA+ naive T cells. This chain connects TRBV29-1 to TRBJ2-7; D remains ambiguous. The CDR3 here is CSIIAQNYEQYF. CDR3 nucleotide sequence: TGCAGTATAATCGCCCAAAACTACGAGCAGTACTTC.